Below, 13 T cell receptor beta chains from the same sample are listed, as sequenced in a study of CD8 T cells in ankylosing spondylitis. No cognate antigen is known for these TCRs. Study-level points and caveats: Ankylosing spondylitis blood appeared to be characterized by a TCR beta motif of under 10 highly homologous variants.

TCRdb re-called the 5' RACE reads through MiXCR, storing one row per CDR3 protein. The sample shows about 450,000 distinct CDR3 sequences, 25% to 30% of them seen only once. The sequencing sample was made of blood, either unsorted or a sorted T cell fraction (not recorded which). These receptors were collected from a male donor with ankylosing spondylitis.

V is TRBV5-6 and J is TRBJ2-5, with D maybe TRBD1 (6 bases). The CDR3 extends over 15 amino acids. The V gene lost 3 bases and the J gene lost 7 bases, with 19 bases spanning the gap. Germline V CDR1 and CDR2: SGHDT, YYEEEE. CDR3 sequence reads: CASSWSTGPRGTQYF. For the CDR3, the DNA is TGTGCCAGCAGCTGGTCGACAGGTCCTAGGGGGACCCAGTACTTC.

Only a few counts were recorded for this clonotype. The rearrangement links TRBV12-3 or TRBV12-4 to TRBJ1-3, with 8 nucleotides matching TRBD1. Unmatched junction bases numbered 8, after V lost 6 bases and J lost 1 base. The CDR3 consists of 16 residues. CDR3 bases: TGTGCCAGCAGGCGCAGGGGGCTTCTATCTGGAAACACCATATATTTT. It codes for CASRRRGLLSGNTIYF.

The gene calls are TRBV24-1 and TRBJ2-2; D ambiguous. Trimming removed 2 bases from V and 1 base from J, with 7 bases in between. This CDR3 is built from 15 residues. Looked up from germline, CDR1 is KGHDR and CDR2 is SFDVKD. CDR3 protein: CATSDSRKNTGELFF. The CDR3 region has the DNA TGTGCCACCAGTGATTCAAGAAAGAACACCGGGGAGCTGTTTTTT.

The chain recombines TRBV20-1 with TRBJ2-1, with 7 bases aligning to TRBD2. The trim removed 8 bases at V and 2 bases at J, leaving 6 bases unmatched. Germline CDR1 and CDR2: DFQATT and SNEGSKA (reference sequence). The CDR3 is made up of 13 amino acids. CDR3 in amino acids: CSFTSGTYNEQFF. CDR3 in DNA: TGCAGTTTTACGAGCGGGACCTACAATGAGCAGTTCTTC.

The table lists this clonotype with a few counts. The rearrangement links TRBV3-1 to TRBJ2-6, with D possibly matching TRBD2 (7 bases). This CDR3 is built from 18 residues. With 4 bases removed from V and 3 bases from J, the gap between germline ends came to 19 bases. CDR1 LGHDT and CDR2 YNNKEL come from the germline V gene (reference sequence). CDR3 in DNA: TGTGCCAGCAGCCCCCGAGGGGGGGCGCTTTTTGGGGCCAACGTCCTGACTTTC. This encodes CASSPRGGALFGANVLTF.

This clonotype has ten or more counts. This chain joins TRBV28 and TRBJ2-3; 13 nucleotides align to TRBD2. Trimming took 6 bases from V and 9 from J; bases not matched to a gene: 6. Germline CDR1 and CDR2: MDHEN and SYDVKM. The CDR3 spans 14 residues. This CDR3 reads CASSGLAGVGTQYF. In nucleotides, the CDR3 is TGTGCCAGCAGCGGACTAGCGGGAGTAGGAACGCAGTATTTT.

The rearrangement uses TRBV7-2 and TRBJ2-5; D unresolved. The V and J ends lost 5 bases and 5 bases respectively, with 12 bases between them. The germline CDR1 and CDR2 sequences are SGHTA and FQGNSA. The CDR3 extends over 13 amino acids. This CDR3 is CASSLGPIETQYF. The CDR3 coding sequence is TGTGCCAGCAGCCTAGGGCCCATCGAGACCCAGTACTTC.

CDR3 coding DNA: TGCAGTGCCTTAGCGGGAGGTCGAACCTCGGGTCAGTTCTTC. This codes for CSALAGGRTSGQFF. The gene calls are TRBV20-1 and TRBJ2-1, with 10 nucleotides matching TRBD2. This CDR3 is 14 amino acids long. J lost 13 bases, V lost 6 bases, and 15 bases had no gene match. The germline V gene has CDR1 DFQATT and CDR2 SNEGSKA (reference sequence).

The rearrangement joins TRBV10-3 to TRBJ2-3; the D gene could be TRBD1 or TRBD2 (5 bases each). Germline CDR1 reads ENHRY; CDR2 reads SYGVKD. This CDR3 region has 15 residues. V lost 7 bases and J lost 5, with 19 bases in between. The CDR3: CAITTSPSQGDTQYF. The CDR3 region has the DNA TGTGCCATCACCACTTCTCCTAGCCAGGGAGATACGCAGTATTTT.

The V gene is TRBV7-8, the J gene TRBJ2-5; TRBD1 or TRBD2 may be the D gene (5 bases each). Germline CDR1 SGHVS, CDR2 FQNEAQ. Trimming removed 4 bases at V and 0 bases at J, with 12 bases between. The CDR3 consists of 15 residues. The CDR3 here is CASSSTGRNQETQYF. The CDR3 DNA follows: TGTGCCAGCAGCTCGACGGGACGCAACCAAGAGACCCAGTACTTC.

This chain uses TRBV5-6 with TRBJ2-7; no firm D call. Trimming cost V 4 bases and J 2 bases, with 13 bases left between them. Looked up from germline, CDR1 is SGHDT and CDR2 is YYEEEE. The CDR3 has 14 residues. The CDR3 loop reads CASSHKFRTYEQYV. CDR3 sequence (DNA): TGTGCCAGCAGCCACAAATTTAGGACCTACGAGCAGTACGTC.

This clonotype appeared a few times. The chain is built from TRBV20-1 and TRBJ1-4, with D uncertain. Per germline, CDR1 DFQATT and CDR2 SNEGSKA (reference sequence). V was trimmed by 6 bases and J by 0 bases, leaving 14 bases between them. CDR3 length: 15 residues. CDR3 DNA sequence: TGCAGTGCCCAAAGCGGGGAAGCAACTAATGAAAAACTGTTTTTT. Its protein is CSAQSGEATNEKLFF.

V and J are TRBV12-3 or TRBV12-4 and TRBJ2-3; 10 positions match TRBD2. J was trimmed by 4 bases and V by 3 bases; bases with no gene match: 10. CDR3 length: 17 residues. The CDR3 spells CASSFPPASGSSDTQYF. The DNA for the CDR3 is TGTGCCAGCAGTTTCCCACCCGCTAGCGGGAGTTCAGATACGCAGTATTTT.